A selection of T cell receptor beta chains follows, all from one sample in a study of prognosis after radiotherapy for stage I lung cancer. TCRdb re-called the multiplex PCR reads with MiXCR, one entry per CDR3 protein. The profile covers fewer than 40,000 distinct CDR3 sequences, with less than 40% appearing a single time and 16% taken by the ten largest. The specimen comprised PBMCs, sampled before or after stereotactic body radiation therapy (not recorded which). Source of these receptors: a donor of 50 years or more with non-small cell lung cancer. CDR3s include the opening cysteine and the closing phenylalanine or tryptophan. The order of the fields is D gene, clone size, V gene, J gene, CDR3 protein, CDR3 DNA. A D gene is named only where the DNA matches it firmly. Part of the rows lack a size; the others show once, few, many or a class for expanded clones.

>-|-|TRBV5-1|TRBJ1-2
CASSLGQSNYVYTF
TGCGCCAGCAGCTTGGGACAGTCTAACTATGTCTACACCTTC
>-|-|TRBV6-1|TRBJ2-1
CASSEARQGVPNEQFF
TGTGCCAGCAGTGAAGCGCGGCAGGGCGTCCCCAATGAGCAGTTCTTC
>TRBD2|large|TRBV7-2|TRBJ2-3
CASSSALAGVGDTQYF
TGTGCCAGCAGCTCCGCCCTAGCGGGAGTCGGAGATACGCAGTATTTT
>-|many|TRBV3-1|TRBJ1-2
CASSQGQGHGYGYTF
TGTGCCAGCAGCCAAGGTCAGGGGCACGGCTATGGCTACACCTTC
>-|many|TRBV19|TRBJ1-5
CATTDRGQPQHF
TGTGCCACTACGGACAGAGGTCAGCCCCAGCATTTT
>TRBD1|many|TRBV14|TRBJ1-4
CASSQVPKGAANEKLFF
TGTGCCAGCAGCCAAGTTCCCAAGGGGGCGGCTAATGAAAAACTGTTTTTT
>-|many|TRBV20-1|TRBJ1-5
CSARRANQPQHF
TGCAGTGCTAGAAGGGCGAATCAGCCCCAGCATTTT
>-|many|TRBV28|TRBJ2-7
CASSGGVGGTERYEQYF
TGTGCCAGCAGTGGTGGGGTGGGGGGTACCGAGCGGTACGAGCAGTACTTC
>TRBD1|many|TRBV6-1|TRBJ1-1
CASSLSAGGTEAFF
TGTGCCAGCAGTCTCTCCGCAGGGGGCACTGAAGCTTTCTTT
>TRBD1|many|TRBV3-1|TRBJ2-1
CASSLQGARSYNEQFF
TGTGCCAGCAGCCTACAGGGGGCGCGGTCCTACAATGAGCAGTTCTTC
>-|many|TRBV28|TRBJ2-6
CASSSGMGTASGANVLTF
TGTGCCAGCAGTTCCGGTATGGGGACGGCTTCTGGGGCCAACGTCCTGACTTTC
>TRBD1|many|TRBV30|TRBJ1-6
CAWNPLRTGKNSPLHF
TGTGCCTGGAACCCCCTGAGGACAGGGAAAAATTCACCCCTCCACTTT
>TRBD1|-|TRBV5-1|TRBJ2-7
CASSFGTGLYEQYF
TGCGCCAGCAGCTTCGGGACAGGACTTTACGAGCAGTACTTC
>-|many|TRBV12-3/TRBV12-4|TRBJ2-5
CASSFGGSHGRSETQYF
TGTGCCAGCAGTTTTGGTGGTAGTCACGGCCGGTCGGAGACCCAGTACTTC
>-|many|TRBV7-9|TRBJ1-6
CASSVVGSNSPLHF
TGTGCCAGCAGCGTAGTAGGCAGTAATTCACCCCTCCACTTT
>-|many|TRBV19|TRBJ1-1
CASSIFRDAEAFF
TGTGCCAGTAGTATATTCCGGGACGCTGAAGCTTTCTTT
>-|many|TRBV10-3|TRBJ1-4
CAISENRNEKLFF
TGTGCCATCAGTGAGAACAGGAATGAAAAACTGTTTTTT
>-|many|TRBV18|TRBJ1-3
CASSPNRKGSGNTIYF
TGTGCCAGCTCACCTAACAGAAAGGGTTCTGGAAACACCATATATTTT
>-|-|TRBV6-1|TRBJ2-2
CASIPRRTNTGELFF
TGTGCCAGCATCCCACGACGGACAAACACCGGGGAGCTGTTTTTT
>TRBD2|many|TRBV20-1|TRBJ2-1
CSARDGTSGRPGGEQFF
TGCAGTGCTAGAGATGGAACCAGCGGGAGGCCCGGCGGTGAGCAGTTCTTC
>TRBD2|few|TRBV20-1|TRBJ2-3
CSASVLAGYSTDAQYF
TGCAGTGCCAGCGTACTAGCGGGGTATAGCACAGATGCGCAGTATTTT
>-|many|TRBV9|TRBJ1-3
CASSVAGLSGNTIYF
TGTGCCAGCAGCGTAGCAGGGCTTTCTGGAAACACCATATATTTT
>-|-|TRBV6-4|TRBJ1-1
CASSSGREAFF
TGTGCCAGCAGCTCAGGGAGAGAAGCTTTCTTT
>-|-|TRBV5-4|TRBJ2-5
CASSLEPVQETQYF
TGTGCCAGCAGCTTGGAGCCGGTCCAAGAGACCCAGTACTTC
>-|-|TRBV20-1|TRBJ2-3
CSSRDEGTGSGDTQYF
TGCAGTTCTAGAGATGAGGGGACGGGTAGTGGAGATACGCAGTATTTT
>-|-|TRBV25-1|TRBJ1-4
CASSAGTNEKLFF
TGTGCCAGCAGTGCAGGGACAAATGAAAAACTGTTTTTT
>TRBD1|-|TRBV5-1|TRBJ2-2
CASSRDSYGELFF
TGCGCCAGCAGCCGGGACAGTTACGGGGAGCTGTTTTTT
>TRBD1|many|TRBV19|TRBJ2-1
CASTRDRGYNEQFF
TGTGCCAGTACTCGGGACAGGGGGTACAATGAGCAGTTCTTC
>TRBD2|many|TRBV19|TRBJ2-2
CASIRTSNTGELFF
TGTGCCAGTATCCGGACTAGCAACACCGGGGAGCTGTTTTTT
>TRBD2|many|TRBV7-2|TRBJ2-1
CATRGSSYNEQFF
TGTGCTACGCGCGGGAGCTCCTACAATGAGCAGTTCTTC
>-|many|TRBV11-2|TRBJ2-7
CASSLNRVGYEQYF
TGTGCCAGCAGCCTCAACAGGGTTGGTTACGAGCAGTACTTC
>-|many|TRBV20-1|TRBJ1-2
CSASPLAGLRDGYTF
TGCAGTGCTAGCCCCCTCGCCGGGCTCAGAGATGGCTACACCTTC
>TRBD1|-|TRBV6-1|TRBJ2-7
CASSLGQGIDEQYF
TGTGCCAGCAGCCTTGGACAGGGAATCGACGAGCAGTACTTC